This T cell receptor (beta chain) was captured by sequencing in a study of cytomegalovirus exposure and HLA in healthy donors. Findings and caveats of the study: In a later analysis, DRB1 alleles had the most associated TCRs; HLA-C alleles the fewest. Later, an analysis showed that TCR beta chains associated with HLA were more clonally expanded than others that were equally common.

Primers: 60 Vbeta forward and 13 Jbeta reverse. Original handling: In a later analysis, of approximately 81 million unique beta chains, around 9.9 million appeared in at least two donors. Profiled with immunoSEQ multiplex PCR; TCRdb holds only in-frame clones, not every one. V, J and clone size derive from that table, while D and trimming were established from the DNA sequence. The top ten hold roughly 6% of the sample, which has some 110,000 clones, 83% seen once. At collection, donors were nominally healthy, but unrecorded immune exposures were probable. In the case of this clone: The antigen remains unidentified. A junction end diverges from the germline sequence, so it may reflect a read error.

The CDR3 length is 13 residues. The germline V gene encodes CDR1 ENHRY and CDR2 SYGVKD. The gene calls are TRBV10-3 and TRBJ1-4; possible D gene TRBD1, 6 bases. The TCR originated in a man aged 18 to 30 in good health and CMV-seronegative. The sample taken for sequencing was PBMCs. The CDR3 DNA reads TGTGCCAGCAGTGAAGCAGCAGGGGCCAAACTGTTTTTT. Amino acid sequence: CASSEAAGAKLFF.